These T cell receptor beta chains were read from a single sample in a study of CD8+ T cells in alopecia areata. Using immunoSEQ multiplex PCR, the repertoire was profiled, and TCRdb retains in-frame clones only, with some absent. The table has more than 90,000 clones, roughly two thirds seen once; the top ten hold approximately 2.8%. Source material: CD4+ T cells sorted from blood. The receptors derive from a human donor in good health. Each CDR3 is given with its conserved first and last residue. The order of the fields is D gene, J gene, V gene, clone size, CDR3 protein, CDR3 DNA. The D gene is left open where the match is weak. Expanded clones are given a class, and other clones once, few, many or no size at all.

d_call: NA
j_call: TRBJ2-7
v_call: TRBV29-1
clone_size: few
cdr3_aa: CSVEDGRQGNKLLYEQYF
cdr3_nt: TGCAGCGTTGAAGATGGGCGGCAGGGGAACAAGCTACTCTACGAGCAGTACTTC

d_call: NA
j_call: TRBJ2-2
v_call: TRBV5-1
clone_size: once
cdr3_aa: CASSAAGSNTGELFF
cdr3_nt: TGCGCCAGCTCAGCCGCGGGGAGTAACACCGGGGAGCTGTTTTTT

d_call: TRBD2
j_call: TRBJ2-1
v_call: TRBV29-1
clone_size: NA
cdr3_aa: CSVLGGGANNEQFF
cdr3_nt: TGCAGCGTACTCGGCGGGGGGGCTAACAATGAGCAGTTCTTC

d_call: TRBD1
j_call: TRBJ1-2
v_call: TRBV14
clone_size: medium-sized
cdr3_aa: CASSQEQGGGYTF
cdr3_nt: TGTGCCAGCAGCCAAGAGCAGGGGGGAGGCTACACCTTC

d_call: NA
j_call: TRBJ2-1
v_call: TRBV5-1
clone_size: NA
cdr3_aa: CASSLGSHYNEQFF
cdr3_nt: TGCGCCAGCAGCTTGGGTAGCCATTACAATGAGCAGTTCTTC

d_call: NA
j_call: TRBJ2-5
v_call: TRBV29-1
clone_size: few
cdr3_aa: CSVEDPGAIGQETQYF
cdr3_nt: TGCAGCGTTGAAGATCCGGGGGCAATTGGCCAAGAGACCCAGTACTTC

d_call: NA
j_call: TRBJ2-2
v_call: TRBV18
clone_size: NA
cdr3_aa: CASSPLRIGGPNTGELFF
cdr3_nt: TGTGCCAGCTCACCTCTCAGAATTGGCGGACCGAACACCGGGGAGCTGTTTTTT

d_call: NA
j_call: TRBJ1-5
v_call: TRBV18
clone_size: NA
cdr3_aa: CASSPKDNQPQHF
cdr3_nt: TGTGCCAGCTCACCAAAAGACAATCAGCCCCAGCATTTT

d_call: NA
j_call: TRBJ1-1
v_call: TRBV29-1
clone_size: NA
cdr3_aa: CSVRWGLTEAFF
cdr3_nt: TGCAGCGTCCGGTGGGGTCTCACGGAAGCTTTCTTT

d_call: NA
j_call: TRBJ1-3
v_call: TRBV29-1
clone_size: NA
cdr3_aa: CSVLGTSSGNTIYF
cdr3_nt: TGCAGCGTTTTGGGCACGAGCTCTGGAAACACCATATATTTT

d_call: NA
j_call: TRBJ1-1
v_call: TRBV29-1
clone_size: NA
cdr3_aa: CSVQDGNTEAFF
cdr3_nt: TGCAGCGTCCAGGATGGGAACACTGAAGCTTTCTTT

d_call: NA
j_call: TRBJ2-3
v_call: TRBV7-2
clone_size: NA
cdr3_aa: CASSLGGGRNTQYF
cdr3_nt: TGTGCCAGCAGCTTGGGCGGGGGCCGGAATACGCAGTATTTT

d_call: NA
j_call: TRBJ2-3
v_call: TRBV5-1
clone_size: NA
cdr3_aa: CASSLSTGRQDTQYF
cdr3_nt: TGCGCCAGCAGCTTGAGTACAGGGAGGCAAGATACGCAGTATTTT

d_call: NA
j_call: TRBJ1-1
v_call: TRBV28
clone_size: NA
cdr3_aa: CASSSRQGIMNTEAFF
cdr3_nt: TGTGCCAGCAGTTCCCGGCAGGGGATCATGAACACTGAAGCTTTCTTT

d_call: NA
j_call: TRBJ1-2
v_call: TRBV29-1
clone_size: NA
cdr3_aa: CSVDPGSYGYTF
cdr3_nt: TGCAGCGTTGATCCGGGGTCGTATGGCTACACCTTC

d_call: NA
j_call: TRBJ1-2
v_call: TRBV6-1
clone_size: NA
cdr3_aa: CASMSQTYGYTF
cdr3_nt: TGTGCCAGCATGTCCCAGACCTATGGCTACACCTTC

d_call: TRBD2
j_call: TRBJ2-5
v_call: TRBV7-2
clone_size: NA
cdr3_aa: CASSLATAGGQETQYF
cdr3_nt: TGTGCCAGCAGCTTAGCCACCGCGGGGGGTCAAGAGACCCAGTACTTC